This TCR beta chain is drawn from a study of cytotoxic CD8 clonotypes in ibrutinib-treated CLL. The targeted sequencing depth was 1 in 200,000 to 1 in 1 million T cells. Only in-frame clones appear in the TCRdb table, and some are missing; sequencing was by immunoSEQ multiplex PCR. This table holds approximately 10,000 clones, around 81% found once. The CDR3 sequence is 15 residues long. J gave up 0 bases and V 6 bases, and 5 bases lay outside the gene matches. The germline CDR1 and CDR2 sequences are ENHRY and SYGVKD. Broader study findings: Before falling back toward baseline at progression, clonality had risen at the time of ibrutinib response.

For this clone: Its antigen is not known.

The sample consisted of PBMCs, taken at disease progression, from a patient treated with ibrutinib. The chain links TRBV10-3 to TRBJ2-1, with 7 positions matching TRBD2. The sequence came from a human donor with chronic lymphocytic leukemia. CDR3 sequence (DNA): TGTGCCATCAGCGTTAGCGGGTCCTCCTACAATGAGCAGTTCTTC. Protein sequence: CAISVSGSSYNEQFF.